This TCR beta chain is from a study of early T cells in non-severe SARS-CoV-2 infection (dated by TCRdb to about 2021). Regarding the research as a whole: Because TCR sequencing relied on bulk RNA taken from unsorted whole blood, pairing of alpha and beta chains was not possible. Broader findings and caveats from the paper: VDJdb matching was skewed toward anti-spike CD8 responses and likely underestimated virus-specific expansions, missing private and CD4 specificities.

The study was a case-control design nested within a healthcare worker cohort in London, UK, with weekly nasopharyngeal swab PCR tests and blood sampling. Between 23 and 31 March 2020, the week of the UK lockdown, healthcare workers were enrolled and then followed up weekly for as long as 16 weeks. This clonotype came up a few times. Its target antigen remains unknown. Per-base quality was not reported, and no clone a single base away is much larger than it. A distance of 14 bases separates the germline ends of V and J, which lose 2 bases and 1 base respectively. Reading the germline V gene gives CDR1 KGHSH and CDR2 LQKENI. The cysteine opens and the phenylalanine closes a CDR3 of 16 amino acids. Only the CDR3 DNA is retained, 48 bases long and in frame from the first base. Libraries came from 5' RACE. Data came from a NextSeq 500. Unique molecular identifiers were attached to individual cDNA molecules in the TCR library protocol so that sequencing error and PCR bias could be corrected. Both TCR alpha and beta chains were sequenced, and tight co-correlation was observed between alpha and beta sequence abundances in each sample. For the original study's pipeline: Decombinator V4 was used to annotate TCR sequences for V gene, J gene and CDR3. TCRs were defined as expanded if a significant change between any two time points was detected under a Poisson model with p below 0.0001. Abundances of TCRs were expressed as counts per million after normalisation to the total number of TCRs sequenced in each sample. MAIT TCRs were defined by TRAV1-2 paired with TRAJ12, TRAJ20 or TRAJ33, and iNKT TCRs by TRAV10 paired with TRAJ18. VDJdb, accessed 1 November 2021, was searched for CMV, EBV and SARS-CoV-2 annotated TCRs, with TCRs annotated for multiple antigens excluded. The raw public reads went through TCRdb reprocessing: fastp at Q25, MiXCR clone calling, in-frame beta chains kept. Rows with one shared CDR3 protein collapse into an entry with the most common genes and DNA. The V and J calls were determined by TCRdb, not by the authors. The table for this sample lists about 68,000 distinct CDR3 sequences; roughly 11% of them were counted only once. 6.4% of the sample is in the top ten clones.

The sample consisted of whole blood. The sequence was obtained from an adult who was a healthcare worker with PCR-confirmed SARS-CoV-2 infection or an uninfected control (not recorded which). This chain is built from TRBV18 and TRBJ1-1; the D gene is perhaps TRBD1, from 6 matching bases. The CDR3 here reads CASSPGGGRTNTEAFF. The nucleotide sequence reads TGTGCCAGCTCACCAGGTGGGGGCCGGACGAACACTGAAGCTTTCTTT.